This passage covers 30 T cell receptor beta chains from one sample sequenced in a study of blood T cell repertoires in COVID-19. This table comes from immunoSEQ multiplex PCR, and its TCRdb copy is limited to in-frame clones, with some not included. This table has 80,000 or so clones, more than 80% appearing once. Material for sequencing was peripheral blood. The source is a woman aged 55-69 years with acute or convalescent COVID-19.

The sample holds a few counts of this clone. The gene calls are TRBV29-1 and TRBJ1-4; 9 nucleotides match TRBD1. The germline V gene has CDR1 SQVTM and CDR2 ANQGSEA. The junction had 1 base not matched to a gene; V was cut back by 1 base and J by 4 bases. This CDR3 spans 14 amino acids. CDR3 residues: CSVEGTGVNEKLFF. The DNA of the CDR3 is TGCAGCGTTGAAGGGACAGGGGTTAATGAAAAACTGTTTTTT.

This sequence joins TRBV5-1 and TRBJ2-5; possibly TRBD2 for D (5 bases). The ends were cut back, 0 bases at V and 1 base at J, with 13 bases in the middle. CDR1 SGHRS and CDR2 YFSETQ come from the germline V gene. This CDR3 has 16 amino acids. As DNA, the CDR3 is TGCGCCAGCAGCTTGGGCTCGGGAAATTCCCAAGAGACCCAGTACTTC. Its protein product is CASSLGSGNSQETQYF.

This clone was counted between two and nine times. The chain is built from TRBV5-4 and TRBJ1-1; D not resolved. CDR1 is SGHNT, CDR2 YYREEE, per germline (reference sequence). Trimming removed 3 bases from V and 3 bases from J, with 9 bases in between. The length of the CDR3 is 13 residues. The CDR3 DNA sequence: TGTGCCAGCAGCTCGAGAATAGACACTGAAGCTTTCTTT. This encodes CASSSRIDTEAFF. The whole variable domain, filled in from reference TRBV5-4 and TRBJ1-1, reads ETGVTQSPTHLIKTRGQQVTLRCSSQSGHNTVSWYQQALGQGPQFIFQYYREEENGRGNFPPRFSGLQFPNYSSELNVNALELDDSALYLCASSSRIDTEAFFGQGTRLTVV.

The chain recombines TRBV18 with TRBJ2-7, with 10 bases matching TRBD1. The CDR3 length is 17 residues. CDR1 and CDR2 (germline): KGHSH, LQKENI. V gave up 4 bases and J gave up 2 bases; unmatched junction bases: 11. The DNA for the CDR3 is TGTGCCAGCTCACAAAGCACTCCGGGACAGGGGACCTACGAGCAGTACGTC. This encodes CASSQSTPGQGTYEQYV.

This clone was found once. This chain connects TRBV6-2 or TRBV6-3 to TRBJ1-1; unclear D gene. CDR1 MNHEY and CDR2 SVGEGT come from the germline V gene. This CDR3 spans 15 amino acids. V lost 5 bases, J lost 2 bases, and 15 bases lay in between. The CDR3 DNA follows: TGTGCCAGCAGTGATCGTCGAGGGCTCAACACTGAAGCTTTCTTT. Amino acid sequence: CASSDRRGLNTEAFF.

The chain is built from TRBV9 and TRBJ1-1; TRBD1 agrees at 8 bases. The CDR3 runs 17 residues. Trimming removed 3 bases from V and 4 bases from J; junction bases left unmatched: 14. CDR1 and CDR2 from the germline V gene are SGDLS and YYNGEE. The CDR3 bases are TGTGCCAGCAGCGCCTCAGGACAGGGCGGGATTACCACTGAAGCTTTCTTT. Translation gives CASSASGQGGITTEAFF.

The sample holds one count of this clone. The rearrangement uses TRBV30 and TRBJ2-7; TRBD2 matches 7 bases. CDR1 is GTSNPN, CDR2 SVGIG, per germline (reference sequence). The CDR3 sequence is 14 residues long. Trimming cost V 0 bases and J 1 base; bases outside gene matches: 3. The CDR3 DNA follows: TGTGCCTGGAGTGTAGCGGGGATTTCCTACGAGCAGTACTTC. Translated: CAWSVAGISYEQYF.

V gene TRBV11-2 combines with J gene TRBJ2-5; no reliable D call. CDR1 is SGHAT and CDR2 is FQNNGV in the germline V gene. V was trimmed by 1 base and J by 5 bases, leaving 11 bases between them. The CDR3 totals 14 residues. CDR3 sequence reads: CASSLGPARETQYF. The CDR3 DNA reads TGTGCCAGCAGCTTAGGGCCAGCTAGGGAGACCCAGTACTTC.

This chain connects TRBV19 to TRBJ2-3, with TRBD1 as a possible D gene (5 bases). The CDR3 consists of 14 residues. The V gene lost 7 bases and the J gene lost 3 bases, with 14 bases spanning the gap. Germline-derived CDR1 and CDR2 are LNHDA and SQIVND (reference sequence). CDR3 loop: CASTPDSQTDTQYF. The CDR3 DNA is TGTGCCAGTACTCCTGACAGCCAAACAGATACGCAGTATTTT.

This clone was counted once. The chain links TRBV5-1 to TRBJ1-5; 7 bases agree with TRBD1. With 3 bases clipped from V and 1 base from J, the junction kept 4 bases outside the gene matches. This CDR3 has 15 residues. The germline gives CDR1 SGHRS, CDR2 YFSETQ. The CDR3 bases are TGCGCCAGCAGCTGGACAGGAGGGAGCAATCAGCCCCAGCATTTT. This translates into CASSWTGGSNQPQHF.

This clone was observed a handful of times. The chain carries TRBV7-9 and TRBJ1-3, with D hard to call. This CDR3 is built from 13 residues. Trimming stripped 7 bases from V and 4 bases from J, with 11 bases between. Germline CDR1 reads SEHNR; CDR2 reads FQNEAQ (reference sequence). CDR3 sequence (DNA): TGTGCCAGCACCCCTACGGGAGGAAACACCATATATTTT. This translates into CASTPTGGNTIYF.

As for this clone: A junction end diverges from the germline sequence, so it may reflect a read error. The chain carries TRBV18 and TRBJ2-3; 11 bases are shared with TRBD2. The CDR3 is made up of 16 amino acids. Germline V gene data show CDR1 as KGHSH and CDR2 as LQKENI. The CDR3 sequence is CASSPSSGGTTGTQYF. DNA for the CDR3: TGTGCCAGCTCACCTTCTAGCGGGGGGACCACAGGTACGCAGTATTTT.

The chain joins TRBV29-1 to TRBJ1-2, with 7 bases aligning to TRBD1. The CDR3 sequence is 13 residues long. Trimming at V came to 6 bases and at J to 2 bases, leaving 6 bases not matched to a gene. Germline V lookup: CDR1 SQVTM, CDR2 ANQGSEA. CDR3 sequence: CSVHRGKNYGYTF. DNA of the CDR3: TGCAGCGTCCACAGGGGTAAGAACTATGGCTACACCTTC.

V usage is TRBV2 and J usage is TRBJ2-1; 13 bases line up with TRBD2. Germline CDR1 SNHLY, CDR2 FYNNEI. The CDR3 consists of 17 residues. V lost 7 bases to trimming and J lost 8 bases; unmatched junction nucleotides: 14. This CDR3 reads CASNVGRGLAGFDEQFF. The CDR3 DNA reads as TGTGCCAGCAATGTTGGGAGGGGACTAGCGGGGTTTGATGAGCAGTTCTTC.

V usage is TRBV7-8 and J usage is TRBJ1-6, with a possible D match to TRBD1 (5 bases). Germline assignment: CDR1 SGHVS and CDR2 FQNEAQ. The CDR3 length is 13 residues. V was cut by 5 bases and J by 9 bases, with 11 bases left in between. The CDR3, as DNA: TGTGCCAGCAGCGTGGGAAGGGGTTCACCCCTCCACTTT. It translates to CASSVGRGSPLHF.

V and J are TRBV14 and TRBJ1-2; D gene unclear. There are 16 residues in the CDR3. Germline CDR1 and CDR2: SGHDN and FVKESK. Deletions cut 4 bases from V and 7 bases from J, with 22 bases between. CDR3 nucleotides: TGTGCCAGCAGCCCGAATCGGTCCGGTAATAAGATTGGCTACACCTTC. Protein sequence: CASSPNRSGNKIGYTF.

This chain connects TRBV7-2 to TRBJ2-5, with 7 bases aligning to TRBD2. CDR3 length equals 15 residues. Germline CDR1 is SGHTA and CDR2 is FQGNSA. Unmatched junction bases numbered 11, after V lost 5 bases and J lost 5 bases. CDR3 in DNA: TGTGCCAGCAGCCCTAGCGGCCTGATTGGGGAGACCCAGTACTTC. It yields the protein CASSPSGLIGETQYF. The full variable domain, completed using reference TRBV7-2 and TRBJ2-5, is GAGVSQSPSNKVTEKGKDVELRCDPISGHTALYWYRQSLGQGLEFLIYFQGNSAPDKSGLPSDRFSAERTGGSVSTLTIQRTQQEDSAVYLCASSPSGLIGETQYFGPGTRLLVL.

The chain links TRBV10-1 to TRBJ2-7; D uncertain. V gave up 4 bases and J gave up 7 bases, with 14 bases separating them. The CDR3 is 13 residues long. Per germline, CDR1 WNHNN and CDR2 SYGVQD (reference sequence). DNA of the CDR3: TGCGCCAGCAGTGTGGGCTCATTGAGTGAGCAGTACTTC. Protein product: CASSVGSLSEQYF.

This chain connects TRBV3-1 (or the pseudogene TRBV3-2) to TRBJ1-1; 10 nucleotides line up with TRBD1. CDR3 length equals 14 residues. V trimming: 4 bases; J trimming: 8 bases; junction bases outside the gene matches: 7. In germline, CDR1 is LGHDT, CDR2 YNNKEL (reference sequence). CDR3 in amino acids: CASSLTGGREEAFF. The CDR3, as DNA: TGTGCCAGCAGCCTGACAGGGGGCCGAGAAGAAGCTTTCTTT.

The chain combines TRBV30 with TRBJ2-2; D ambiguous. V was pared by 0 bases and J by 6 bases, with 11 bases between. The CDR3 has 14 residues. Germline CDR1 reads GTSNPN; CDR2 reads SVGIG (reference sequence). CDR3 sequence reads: CAWSVGSGSGELFF. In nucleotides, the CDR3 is TGTGCCTGGAGTGTCGGTTCGGGTTCCGGGGAGCTGTTTTTT.

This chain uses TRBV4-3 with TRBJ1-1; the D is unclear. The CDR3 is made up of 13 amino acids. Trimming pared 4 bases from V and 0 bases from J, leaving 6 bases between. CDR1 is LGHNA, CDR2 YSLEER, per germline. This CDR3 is CASSLRVNTEAFF. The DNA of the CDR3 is TGCGCCAGCAGCCTGAGGGTGAACACTGAAGCTTTCTTT.

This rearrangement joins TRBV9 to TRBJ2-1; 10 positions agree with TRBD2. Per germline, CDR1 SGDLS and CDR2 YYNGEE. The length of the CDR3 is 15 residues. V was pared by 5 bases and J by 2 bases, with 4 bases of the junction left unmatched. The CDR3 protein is CASSTTSGTYNEQFF. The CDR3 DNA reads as TGTGCCAGCAGTACAACTAGCGGGACCTACAATGAGCAGTTCTTC.

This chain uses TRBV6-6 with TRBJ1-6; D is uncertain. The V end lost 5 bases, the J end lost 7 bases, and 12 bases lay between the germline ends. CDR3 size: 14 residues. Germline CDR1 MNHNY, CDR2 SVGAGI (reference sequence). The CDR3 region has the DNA TGTGCCAGCAGTCCGACACGGGAGAATTCACCCCTCCACTTT. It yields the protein CASSPTRENSPLHF.

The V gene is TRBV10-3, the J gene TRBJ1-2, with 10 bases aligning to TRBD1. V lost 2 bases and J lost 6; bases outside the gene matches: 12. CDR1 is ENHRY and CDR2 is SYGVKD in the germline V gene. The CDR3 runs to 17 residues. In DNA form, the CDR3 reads TGTGCCATCAGTGAGGGTCTCGGACAGGGGGGAGCGGATGGCTACACCTTC. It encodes CAISEGLGQGGADGYTF.

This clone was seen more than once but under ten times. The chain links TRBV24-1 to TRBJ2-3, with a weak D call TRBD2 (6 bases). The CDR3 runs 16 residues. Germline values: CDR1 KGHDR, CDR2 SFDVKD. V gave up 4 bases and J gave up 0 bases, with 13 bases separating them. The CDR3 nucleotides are TGTGCCACCAGTGAAGTGGGGGGACCTAGCACAGATACGCAGTATTTT. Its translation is CATSEVGGPSTDTQYF.

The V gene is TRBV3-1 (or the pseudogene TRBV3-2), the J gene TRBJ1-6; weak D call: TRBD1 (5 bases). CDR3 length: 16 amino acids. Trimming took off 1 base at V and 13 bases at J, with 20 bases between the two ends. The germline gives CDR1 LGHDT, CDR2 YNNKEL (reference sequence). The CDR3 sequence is CASSQGEGPPGFPLHF. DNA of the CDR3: TGTGCCAGCAGCCAAGGGGAGGGACCACCAGGTTTCCCCCTCCACTTT.

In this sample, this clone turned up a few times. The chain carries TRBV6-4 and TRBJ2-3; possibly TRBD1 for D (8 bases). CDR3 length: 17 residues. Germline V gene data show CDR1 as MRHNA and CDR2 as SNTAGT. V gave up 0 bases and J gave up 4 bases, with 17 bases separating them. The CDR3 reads CASSDSTGEGPPDTQYF. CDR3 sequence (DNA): TGTGCCAGCAGTGACTCGACAGGGGAGGGCCCCCCAGATACGCAGTATTTT.

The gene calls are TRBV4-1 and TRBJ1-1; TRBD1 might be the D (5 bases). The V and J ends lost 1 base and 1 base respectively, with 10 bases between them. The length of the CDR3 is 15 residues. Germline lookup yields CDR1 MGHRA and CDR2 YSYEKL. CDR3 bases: TGCGCCAGCAGCCAAGTTTGGACACCGAACACTGAAGCTTTCTTT. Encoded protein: CASSQVWTPNTEAFF.

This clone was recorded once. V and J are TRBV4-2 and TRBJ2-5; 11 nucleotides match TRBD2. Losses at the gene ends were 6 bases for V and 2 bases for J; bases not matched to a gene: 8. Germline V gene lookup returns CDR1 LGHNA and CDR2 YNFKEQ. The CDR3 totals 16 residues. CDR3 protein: CASSLGLAGNQETQYF. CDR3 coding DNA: TGTGCCAGCAGTCTCGGACTAGCGGGTAATCAAGAGACCCAGTACTTC.

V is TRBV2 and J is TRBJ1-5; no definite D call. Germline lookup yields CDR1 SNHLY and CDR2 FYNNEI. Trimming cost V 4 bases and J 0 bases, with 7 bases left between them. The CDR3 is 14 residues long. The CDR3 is CASSGANSNQPQHF. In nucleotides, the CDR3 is TGTGCCAGCAGTGGGGCAAATAGCAATCAGCCCCAGCATTTT.